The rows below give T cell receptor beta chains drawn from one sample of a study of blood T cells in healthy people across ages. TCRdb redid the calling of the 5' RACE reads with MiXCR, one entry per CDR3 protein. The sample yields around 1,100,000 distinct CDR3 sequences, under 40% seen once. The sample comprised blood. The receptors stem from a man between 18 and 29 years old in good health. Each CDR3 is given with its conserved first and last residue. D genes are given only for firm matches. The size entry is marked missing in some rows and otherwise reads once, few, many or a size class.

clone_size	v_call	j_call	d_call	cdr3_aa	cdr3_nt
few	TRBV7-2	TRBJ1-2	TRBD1	CASSLEPGGHGYTF	TGTGCCAGCAGCTTAGAGCCAGGGGGCCATGGCTACACCTTC
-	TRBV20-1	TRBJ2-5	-	CSARGSPAETQYF	TGCAGTGCTAGAGGAAGCCCAGCGGAGACCCAGTACTTC
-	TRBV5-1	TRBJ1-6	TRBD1	CASSWDRANSPLHF	TGCGCCAGCAGCTGGGACAGGGCTAATTCGCCCCTCCACTTT
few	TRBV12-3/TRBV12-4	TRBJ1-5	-	CASSQSTGINQPQHF	TGTGCCAGCAGTCAATCAACAGGGATCAATCAGCCCCAGCATTTT
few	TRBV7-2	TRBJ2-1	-	CASSSKGRVSDEQFF	TGTGCCAGCAGCTCTAAGGGACGGGTCTCAGATGAGCAGTTCTTC
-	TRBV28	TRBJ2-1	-	CASSIGSDEQFF	TGTGCCAGCAGTATAGGGAGCGATGAGCAGTTCTTC
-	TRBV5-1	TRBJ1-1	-	CASSLDPGQNTEAFF	TGCGCCAGCAGCCTGGATCCGGGACAGAACACTGAAGCTTTCTTT
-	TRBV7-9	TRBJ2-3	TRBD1	CASSSYGTASTDTQYF	TGTGCCAGCAGCTCTTACGGGACAGCTAGCACAGATACGCAGTATTTT
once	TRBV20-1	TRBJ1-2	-	CSASGVPYGYTF	TGCAGTGCTAGCGGGGTCCCCTATGGCTACACCTTC
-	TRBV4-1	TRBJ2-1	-	CASSQGGRTNDQFF	TGCGCCAGCAGCCAAGGGGGTAGGACCAATGATCAGTTCTTC
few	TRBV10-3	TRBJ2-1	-	CAISEGASRTSNEQFF	TGTGCCATCAGTGAGGGGGCGTCCCGGACGAGCAATGAGCAGTTCTTC
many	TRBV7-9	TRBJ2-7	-	CASSLAGTYNEQYF	TGTGCCAGCAGCTTAGCGGGGACCTACAACGAGCAGTACTTC
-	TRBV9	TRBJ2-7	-	CASSTTVGTSYNEQYF	TGTGCCAGCAGCACCACGGTCGGTACCTCCTACAATGAGCAGTACTTC
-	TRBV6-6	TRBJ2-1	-	CASSYADIVGEQFF	TGTGCCAGCAGTTACGCAGACATTGTGGGAGAGCAGTTCTTC
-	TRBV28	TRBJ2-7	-	CASRAYTQGSYEQYF	TGTGCCAGCAGAGCATACACCCAGGGTTCCTACGAGCAGTACTTC
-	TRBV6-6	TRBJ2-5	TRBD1	CATNRGMRETQYF	TGTGCCACCAACAGGGGGATGAGAGAGACCCAGTACTTC
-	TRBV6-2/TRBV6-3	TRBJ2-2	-	CASSYAVVSTGELFF	TGTGCCAGCAGTTACGCAGTAGTCAGCACCGGGGAGCTGTTTTTT
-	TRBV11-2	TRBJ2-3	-	CASSPTPSDTQYF	TGTGCCAGCAGCCCAACTCCCTCAGATACGCAGTATTTT
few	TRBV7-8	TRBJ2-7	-	CASSLGAISYEQYF	TGTGCCAGCAGCTTAGGGGCCATCTCCTACGAGCAGTACTTC
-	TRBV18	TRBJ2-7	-	CASSPKGQYYEQYF	TGTGCCAGCTCACCAAAGGGACAATACTACGAGCAGTACTTC
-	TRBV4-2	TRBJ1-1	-	CASSPTPGGRRYDTEAFF	TGTGCCAGCAGCCCAACCCCGGGGGGCCGCCGGTATGACACTGAAGCTTTCTTT
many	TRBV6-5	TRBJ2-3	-	CASSYAPLDTQYF	TGTGCCAGCAGTTACGCCCCACTAGATACGCAGTATTTT
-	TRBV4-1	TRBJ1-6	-	CASSQGTVANSPLHF	TGCGCCAGCAGCCAAGGGACGGTAGCTAATTCACCCCTCCACTTT
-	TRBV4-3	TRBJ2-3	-	CASSQDGAGAPADTQYF	TGCGCCAGCAGCCAAGATGGGGCCGGAGCCCCCGCAGATACGCAGTATTTT